A single T cell receptor (beta chain) is shown here with its context. Its antigen is unidentified. V lost 5 bases, J lost 4 bases, and 12 bases lay in between. Germline V gene sequence: CDR1 SGHRS, CDR2 YFSETQ. The CDR3 extends over 14 amino acids. The record originates from a study of T cells in Graves' hyperthyroidism and ophthalmopathy. Findings of the study overall: Ophthalmopathy prediction by the model preceded onset by a median approximately 5.9 months.

Amplification yielded TCR beta CDR3 regions, with RNA transcripts as the source. Researchers ran a first-round RT-PCR on the TCR CDR3 using the HTBI primer set. Via MiXCR, TCRdb re-called the multiplex PCR reads, giving one row per CDR3 protein. The sample includes approximately 490,000 distinct CDR3 sequences, roughly 22% of them seen just once. Material: blood. V and J are TRBV5-1 and TRBJ1-4, with D perhaps matching TRBD1 (5 bases). This sequence was found in a woman between 65 and 79 years old with Graves' ophthalmopathy. The CDR3 DNA reads as TGCGCCAGCAGGATTAACCAGGGTAATGAAAAACTGTTTTTT. Encoded protein: CASRINQGNEKLFF.